The clone carrying this TCR beta chain was observed a few times. No antigen is known for it. TCRdb's table, derived via immunoSEQ multiplex PCR, lists solely in-frame clones and lacks some. Among 150,000 or so clones listed, about nine tenths were seen once. V gave up 6 bases and J gave up 3 bases, with 12 bases separating them. Germline CDR1 and CDR2: LNHDA and SQIVND (reference sequence). The length of the CDR3 is 14 residues. This entry is derived from a study of graft-versus-host responses after intestinal transplantation. Across the study: Anti-thymocyte globulin induction preceded about 3 years of tacrolimus and steroid maintenance in all recipients.

Overall study results and limits: Analysis identified GvH clones in recipient marrow, with some appearing first in ileum or blood. Allografts from individuals with graft-donor T cell macrochimerism displayed high graft-versus-host to host-versus-graft clonal ratios.

The V call is TRBV19, the J call TRBJ1-5, with a possible D match to TRBD1 (6 bases). The source of this sequence is a human donor who received an intestinal transplant. The sequenced sample was unstimulated CD4+ T cells sorted from spleen or lymph node cells, obtained before intestinal transplant. CDR3 sequence reads: CASRQGVNNQPQHF. The DNA of the CDR3 is TGTGCCAGTAGACAGGGAGTGAACAATCAGCCCCAGCATTTT.